The 25 T cell receptor beta chains in this list originate from one sample, sequenced in a study of beta chain features in type 1 diabetes. Expressed TCRB transcripts got sequenced, as all isolated RNA was reverse transcribed. Clones were read by immunoSEQ multiplex PCR, and TCRdb kept only the in-frame ones, dropping some. The sample has some 150,000 clones; less than 9% are singletons. The sample was central memory CD4+ T cells from blood. The receptors were sampled from a woman aged 25-40 years in good health.

The V call is TRBV18, the J call TRBJ2-5; 8 positions match TRBD2. Germline lookup yields CDR1 KGHSH and CDR2 LQKENI. V shed 1 base and J 4 bases; nucleotides not matched to a gene: 5. The CDR3 spans 15 residues. CDR3 nucleotide sequence: TGTGCCAGCTCACCACGGTGGGCGGGAGGAGAGACCCAGTACTTC. Residues: CASSPRWAGGETQYF.

The chain joins TRBV30 to TRBJ1-3, with TRBD1 as a possible D gene (5 bases). In germline, CDR1 is GTSNPN, CDR2 SVGIG (reference sequence). This CDR3 region has 14 residues. Trimming pared 2 bases from V and 2 bases from J, leaving 10 bases between. As DNA, the CDR3 is TGTGCCTGGAGTCCAGGGAGGACTGGAAACACCATATATTTT. As protein: CAWSPGRTGNTIYF.

The rearrangement links TRBV6-1 to TRBJ2-1; 9 bases are shared with TRBD2. Germline CDR1 MNHNS, CDR2 SASEGT. The CDR3 has 15 residues. The ends lost 4 bases at V and 3 bases at J; junction bases unmatched: 4. The CDR3 DNA reads as TGTGCCAGCAGTGGGGAACTAGCGGGCTACAATGAGCAGTTCTTC. Its protein is CASSGELAGYNEQFF.

The chain couples TRBV7-6 to TRBJ2-5; D is uncertain. This CDR3 region has 12 residues. V was pared by 4 bases and J by 4 bases, with 7 bases between. Germline V gene lookup returns CDR1 SGHVS and CDR2 FNYEAQ. Here the CDR3 DNA reads TGTGCCAGCAGCTCGAACAGAGAGACCCAGTACTTC. Translated, it gives CASSSNRETQYF.

This clone turned up a few times. The rearrangement uses TRBV7-2 and TRBJ2-2, with 7 bases that match TRBD1. The V segment lost 1 base and the J segment 5 bases; nucleotides outside the gene matches: 7. This CDR3 has 16 residues. Per germline, CDR1 SGHTA and CDR2 FQGNSA. The CDR3: CASSLDPGTETGELFF. CDR3 bases: TGTGCCAGCAGCTTAGACCCCGGGACAGAGACCGGGGAGCTGTTTTTT.

J is TRBJ2-1 and V is TRBV23-1; D may be TRBD1 (6 bases). TRBV23-1 is an ORF, with its function uncertain. V was trimmed by 3 bases and J by 0 bases, leaving 12 bases between them. CDR3 length equals 16 residues. CDR3 in amino acids: CASSQLWDNSYNEQFF. CDR3 nucleotides: TGCGCCAGCAGTCAGCTTTGGGACAACTCCTACAATGAGCAGTTCTTC.

The V and J genes are TRBV5-8 and TRBJ1-2; 7 nucleotides line up with TRBD1. The ends lost 3 bases at V and 7 bases at J; junction bases unmatched: 15. The CDR3 spans 16 residues. In germline, CDR1 is SGHTS, CDR2 YDEGEE. The CDR3 sequence: CASSSKTPTGTGGYTF. CDR3 in DNA: TGTGCCAGCAGCTCCAAAACGCCGACAGGGACGGGTGGCTACACCTTC.

This clone occurred a few times. The gene calls are TRBV19 and TRBJ1-1; TRBD1 agrees at 7 bases. Germline V CDR1 and CDR2: LNHDA, SQIVND (reference sequence). V was clipped by 5 bases and J by 6 bases; unmatched bases: 12. The CDR3 has 15 amino acids. In nucleotides, the CDR3 is TGTGCCAGTAGTCCCCCGGGACAGAGATTCTCTGAAGCTTTCTTT. Translated: CASSPPGQRFSEAFF.

This clone was detected only a few times. This chain links TRBV28 with TRBJ2-7; 8 bases agree with TRBD1. Germline V CDR1 and CDR2: MDHEN, SYDVKM. CDR3 size: 15 residues. The junction had 15 bases not matched to a gene; V was cut back by 5 bases and J by 9 bases. The CDR3 is CASSPSGQALFWQYF. In DNA, the CDR3 is TGTGCCAGCAGTCCGTCGGGACAGGCTTTGTTCTGGCAGTACTTC.

This clone appeared a few times. V and J are TRBV29-1 and TRBJ1-2; 8 nucleotides align to TRBD1. The CDR3 length is 12 residues. Germline V gene lookup returns CDR1 SQVTM and CDR2 ANQGSEA. The junction had 3 bases not matched to a gene; V was cut back by 1 base and J by 8 bases. CDR3 loop: CSVEGTGRGYTF. The CDR3 coding sequence is TGCAGCGTTGAAGGGACAGGGAGGGGCTACACCTTC.

This clone was counted only a few times. The chain carries TRBV27 and TRBJ2-1, with 7 bases lining up with TRBD2. Germline lookup yields CDR1 MNHEY and CDR2 SMNVEV (reference sequence). The CDR3 extends over 16 amino acids. The trim removed 5 bases at V and 9 bases at J, leaving 16 bases unmatched. CDR3 amino acids: CASSDEGTTYRGEQFF. CDR3 coding DNA: TGTGCCAGCAGTGATGAAGGGACTACCTATAGAGGTGAGCAGTTCTTC.

This chain joins TRBV4-1 and TRBJ2-7; D might be TRBD1 (6 bases). CDR1 is MGHRA and CDR2 is YSYEKL in the germline V gene. V lost 0 bases to trimming and J lost 5 bases, with 17 bases between them. The CDR3 length is 16 residues. As DNA, the CDR3 is TGCGCCAGCAGCCAAGAAACAGGGAAGAAGAGGAACGAGCAGTACTTC. Its translation: CASSQETGKKRNEQYF.

A few counts support this clone. The V gene is TRBV9, the J gene TRBJ2-3; D is perhaps TRBD2 (6 bases). Looked up from germline, CDR1 is SGDLS and CDR2 is YYNGEE. V gave up 5 bases and J gave up 5 bases, with 15 bases separating them. This CDR3 has 14 residues. This CDR3 reads CASRDGTSGDTQYF. The CDR3 DNA reads TGTGCCAGCAGGGACGGGACTTCGGGAGATACGCAGTATTTT.

CDR3 region: CASSAQGRTNEKLFF. The CDR3 nucleotides read TGTGCCAGCAGCGCACAGGGGAGGACTAATGAAAAACTGTTTTTT. The chain uses TRBV7-9 and TRBJ1-4; 7 bases fit TRBD1. Germline V lookup: CDR1 SEHNR, CDR2 FQNEAQ (reference sequence). The CDR3 has 15 amino acids. The ends lost 5 bases at V and 2 bases at J; junction bases unmatched: 5.

This CDR3 reads CATVDRGQRTEAFF. The CDR3 DNA is TGTGCCACAGTGGACAGGGGGCAGCGGACTGAAGCTTTCTTT. V gene TRBV15 combines with J gene TRBJ1-1, with 11 bases aligning to TRBD1. V lost 9 bases to trimming and J lost 5 bases; unmatched junction nucleotides: 8. Germline V gives CDR1 LNHNV, CDR2 YYDKDF (reference sequence). The CDR3 extends over 14 amino acids. The full variable domain, rest sourced from reference TRBV15 and TRBJ1-1, is DAMVIQNPRYQVTQFGKPVTLSCSQTLNHNVMYWYQQKSSQAPKLLFHYYDKDFNNEADTPDNFQSRRPNTSFCFLDIRSPGLGDTAMYLCATVDRGQRTEAFFGQGTRLTVV.

This chain uses TRBV7-2 with TRBJ2-7, with 8 bases aligning to TRBD2. Germline V gives CDR1 SGHTA, CDR2 FQGNSA. The CDR3 covers 14 residues. J lost 0 bases, V lost 4 bases, and 2 bases had no gene match. CDR3 residues: CASSSTSVSYEQYF. CDR3 nucleotide sequence: TGTGCCAGCAGCTCGACTAGCGTCTCCTACGAGCAGTACTTC.

This clone has only a few counts. The rearrangement links TRBV2 to TRBJ2-1; D perhaps matches TRBD2 (7 bases). Per germline, CDR1 SNHLY and CDR2 FYNNEI. Trimming left V 7 bases short and J 5 bases short, with 15 bases between. CDR3 length: 14 residues. CDR3 coding DNA: TGTGCCAGCATCGAGGGGGGGAGAAACAATGAGCAGTTCTTC. Amino acid sequence: CASIEGGRNNEQFF.

In its sample, this clone was seen a few times. For the CDR3, the DNA is TGTGCCAGCCTCTCTAGGCGGGGGGCAAATGAGCAGTACTTC. Its protein is CASLSRRGANEQYF. The chain has TRBV28 and TRBJ2-7; 8 positions agree with TRBD2. This CDR3 is built from 14 residues. Per the germline V gene, CDR1 is MDHEN and CDR2 is SYDVKM. V was clipped by 8 bases and J by 7 bases; unmatched bases: 13. Complete variable domain (other parts from reference TRBV28 and TRBJ2-7): DVKVTQSSRYLVKRTGEKVFLECVQDMDHENMFWYRQDPGLGLRLIYFSYDVKMKEKGDIPEGYSVSREKKERFSLILESASTNQTSMYLCASLSRRGANEQYFGPGTRLTVT.

The V call is TRBV7-9, the J call TRBJ2-2; 11 positions agree with TRBD1. Germline trimming cut 5 bases from V and 5 bases from J; bases unmatched to any gene: 7. The CDR3 contains 16 residues. CDR1 and CDR2 (germline): SEHNR, FQNEAQ (reference sequence). CDR3 sequence: CASSRRTGGRTGELFF. CDR3 nucleotide sequence: TGTGCCAGCAGCCGGCGGACAGGGGGCAGGACCGGGGAGCTGTTTTTT.

J is TRBJ1-2 and V is TRBV27, with TRBD1 matching 8 bases. Germline trimming cut 5 bases from V and 6 bases from J; bases unmatched to any gene: 8. The length of the CDR3 is 14 residues. Per the germline V gene, CDR1 is MNHEY and CDR2 is SMNVEV (reference sequence). The CDR3 DNA is TGTGCCAGCAGTCATGAAGGACAGGGCCATGGCTACACCTTC. Protein product: CASSHEGQGHGYTF.

This clone was recorded at least ten times. The chain links TRBV10-2 to TRBJ2-1; TRBD2 matches 8 bases. Germline CDR1 reads WSHSY; CDR2 reads SAAADI. After removal of 4 bases from V and 5 bases from J, the junction contained 7 bases not matched to a gene. This CDR3 is 15 amino acids long. CDR3 loop: CASSGVTSVDNEQFF. In DNA, the CDR3 is TGCGCCAGCAGTGGGGTGACTAGCGTCGACAATGAGCAGTTCTTC.

The chain is built from TRBV4-2 and TRBJ2-1; D ambiguous. This CDR3 region has 17 residues. Germline loops: CDR1 LGHNA, CDR2 YNFKEQ. Trimming took off 0 bases at V and 4 bases at J, with 16 bases between the two ends. CDR3 sequence reads: CASSQEGTGYRYNEQFF. The DNA of the CDR3 is TGTGCCAGCAGCCAAGAAGGAACGGGTTACCGTTACAATGAGCAGTTCTTC.

This clone was observed a handful of times. The CDR3 DNA is TGTGCCAGCAGCCTCCAGGGGTACCAAGAGACCCAGTACTTC. This gives the protein CASSLQGYQETQYF. The chain combines TRBV6-5 with TRBJ2-5; D is perhaps TRBD1 (6 bases). The V and J ends lost 6 bases and 0 bases respectively, with 11 bases between them. This CDR3 region has 14 residues. The germline V gene encodes CDR1 MNHEY and CDR2 SVGAGI.

This rearrangement joins TRBV10-3 to TRBJ2-1, with 9 nucleotides matching TRBD2. CDR3 length: 14 amino acids. J was trimmed by 5 bases and V by 5 bases; bases with no gene match: 4. Germline V gives CDR1 ENHRY, CDR2 SYGVKD. Written as DNA, the CDR3 is TGTGCCATCAGTCGGACTAGCGAGCACAATGAGCAGTTCTTC. It encodes CAISRTSEHNEQFF.

CDR3 in DNA: TGTGCCAGCAGTTTATACAGTGGATCTGGAAACACCATATATTTT. Encoded protein: CASSLYSGSGNTIYF. The V gene is TRBV27, the J gene TRBJ1-3; D not certain. The V and J ends lost 1 base and 1 base respectively, with 8 bases between them. This CDR3 comprises 15 residues. The germline CDR1 and CDR2 sequences are MNHEY and SMNVEV (reference sequence).